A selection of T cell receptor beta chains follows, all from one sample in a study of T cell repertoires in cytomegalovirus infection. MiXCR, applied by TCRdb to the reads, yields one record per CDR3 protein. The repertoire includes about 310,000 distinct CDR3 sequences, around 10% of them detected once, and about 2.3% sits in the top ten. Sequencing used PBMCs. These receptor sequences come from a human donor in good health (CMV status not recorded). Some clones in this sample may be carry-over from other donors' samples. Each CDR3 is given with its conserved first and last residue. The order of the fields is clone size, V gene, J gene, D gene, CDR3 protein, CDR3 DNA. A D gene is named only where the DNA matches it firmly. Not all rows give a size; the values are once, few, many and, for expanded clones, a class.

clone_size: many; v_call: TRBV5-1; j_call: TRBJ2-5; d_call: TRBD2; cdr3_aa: CASSSWTGGETQYF; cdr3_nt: TGCGCCAGCAGCTCGTGGACGGGAGGGGAGACCCAGTACTTC
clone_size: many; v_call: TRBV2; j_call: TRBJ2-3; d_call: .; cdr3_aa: CASSRNWDTQYF; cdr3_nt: TGTGCCAGCAGTCGCAATTGGGATACGCAGTATTTT
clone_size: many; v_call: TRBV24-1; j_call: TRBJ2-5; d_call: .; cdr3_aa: CATSDHSGTSPETQYF; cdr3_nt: TGTGCCACCAGTGATCACTCGGGGACTTCCCCAGAGACCCAGTACTTC
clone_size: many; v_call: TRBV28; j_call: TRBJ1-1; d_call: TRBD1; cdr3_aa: CASSLGQAPGRAFF; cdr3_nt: TGTGCCAGCAGTTTGGGACAGGCCCCCGGCCGGGCTTTCTTT
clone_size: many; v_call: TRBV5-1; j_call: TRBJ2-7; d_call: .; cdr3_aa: CASSSEVEQYF; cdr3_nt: TGCGCCAGCAGCTCCGAGGTCGAGCAGTACTTC
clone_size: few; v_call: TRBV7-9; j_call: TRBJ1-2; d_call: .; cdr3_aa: CASSLEPHLRVSGYTF; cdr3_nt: TGTGCCAGCAGCTTAGAGCCTCACTTACGGGTGAGTGGCTACACCTTC
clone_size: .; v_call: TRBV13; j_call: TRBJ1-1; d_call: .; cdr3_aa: CASSLFTLLNTEAFF; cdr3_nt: TGTGCCAGCAGCTTATTTACACTTCTCAACACTGAAGCTTTCTTT
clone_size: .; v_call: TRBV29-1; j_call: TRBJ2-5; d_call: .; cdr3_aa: CSVGRQETQYF; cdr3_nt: TGCAGCGTTGGCCGCCAAGAGACCCAGTACTTC
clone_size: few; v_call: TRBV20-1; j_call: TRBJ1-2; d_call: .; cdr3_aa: CSARDLEGTYGYTF; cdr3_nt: TGCAGTGCTAGAGATTTGGAGGGAACCTATGGCTACACCTTC
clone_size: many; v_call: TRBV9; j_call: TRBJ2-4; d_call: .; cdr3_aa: CASSPVSKNIQYF; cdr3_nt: TGTGCCAGCAGCCCAGTTTCCAAAAACATTCAGTACTTC
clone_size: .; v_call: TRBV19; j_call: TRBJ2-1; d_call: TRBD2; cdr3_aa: CASTPGGASNEQFF; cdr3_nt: TGTGCCAGTACCCCCGGGGGGGCGAGCAATGAGCAGTTCTTC
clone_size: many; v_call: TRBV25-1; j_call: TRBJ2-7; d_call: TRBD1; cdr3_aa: CASWGWRPGQGSYEQYF; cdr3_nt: TGTGCCAGCTGGGGATGGCGACCGGGACAGGGGTCCTACGAGCAGTACTTC
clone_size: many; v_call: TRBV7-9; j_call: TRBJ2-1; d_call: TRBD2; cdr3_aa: CASSTRLAGVVNEQFF; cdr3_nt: TGTGCCAGCAGCACCCGCCTAGCGGGGGTCGTCAATGAGCAGTTCTTC
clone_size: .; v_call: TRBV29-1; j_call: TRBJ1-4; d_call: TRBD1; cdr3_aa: CSVSQRLGGAGSNEKLFF; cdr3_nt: TGCAGCGTGTCCCAGCGGTTAGGGGGCGCGGGGTCTAATGAAAAACTGTTTTTT
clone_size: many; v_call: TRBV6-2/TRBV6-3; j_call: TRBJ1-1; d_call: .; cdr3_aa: CASSYRGDPEAFF; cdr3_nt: TGTGCCAGCAGTTACAGAGGGGACCCTGAAGCTTTCTTT
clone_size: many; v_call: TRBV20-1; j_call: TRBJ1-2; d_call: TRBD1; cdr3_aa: CSALGQGGGYTF; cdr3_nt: TGCAGTGCCCTCGGACAGGGAGGAGGCTACACCTTC